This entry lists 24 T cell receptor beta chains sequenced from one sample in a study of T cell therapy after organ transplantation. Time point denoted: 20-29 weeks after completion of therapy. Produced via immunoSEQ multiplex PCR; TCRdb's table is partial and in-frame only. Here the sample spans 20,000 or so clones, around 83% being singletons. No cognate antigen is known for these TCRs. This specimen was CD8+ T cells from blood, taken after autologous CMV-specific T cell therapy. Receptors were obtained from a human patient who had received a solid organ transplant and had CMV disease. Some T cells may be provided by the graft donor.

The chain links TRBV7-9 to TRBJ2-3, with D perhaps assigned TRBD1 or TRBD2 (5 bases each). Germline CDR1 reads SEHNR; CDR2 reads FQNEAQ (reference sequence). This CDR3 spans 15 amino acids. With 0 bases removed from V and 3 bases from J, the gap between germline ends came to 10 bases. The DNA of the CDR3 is TGTGCCAGCAGCTTAGCTATAGGGGAGACAGATACGCAGTATTTT. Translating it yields CASSLAIGETDTQYF.

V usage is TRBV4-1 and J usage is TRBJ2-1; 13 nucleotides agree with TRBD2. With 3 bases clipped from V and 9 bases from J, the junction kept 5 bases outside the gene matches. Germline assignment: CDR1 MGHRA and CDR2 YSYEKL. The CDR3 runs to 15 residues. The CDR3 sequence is CASSHRTSGGSEQFF. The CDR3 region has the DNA TGCGCCAGCAGCCATAGGACTAGCGGGGGAAGTGAGCAGTTCTTC.

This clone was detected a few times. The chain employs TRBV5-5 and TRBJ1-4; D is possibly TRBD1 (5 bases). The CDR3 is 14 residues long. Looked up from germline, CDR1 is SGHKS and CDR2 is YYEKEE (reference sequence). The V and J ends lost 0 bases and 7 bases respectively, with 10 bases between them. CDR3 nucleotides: TGTGCCAGCAGCTTGGAGGCTGGGGGTGAAAAACTGTTTTTT. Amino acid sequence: CASSLEAGGEKLFF.

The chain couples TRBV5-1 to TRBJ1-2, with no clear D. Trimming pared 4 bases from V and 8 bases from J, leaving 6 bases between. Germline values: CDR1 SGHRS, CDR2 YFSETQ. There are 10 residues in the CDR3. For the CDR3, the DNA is TGCGCCAGCAGCCGGGGAGGCTACACCTTC. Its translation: CASSRGGYTF.

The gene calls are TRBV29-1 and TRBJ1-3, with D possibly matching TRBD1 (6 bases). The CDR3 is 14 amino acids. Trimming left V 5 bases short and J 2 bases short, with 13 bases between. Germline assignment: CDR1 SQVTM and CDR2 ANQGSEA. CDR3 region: CSVLTGRAGNTIYF. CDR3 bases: TGCAGCGTTTTGACAGGCCGAGCTGGAAACACCATATATTTT.

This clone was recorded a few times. The CDR3 is CASSSGGNTIYF. The CDR3 nucleotides are TGTGCCAGCAGCTCCGGGGGAAACACCATATATTTT. This rearrangement joins TRBV7-9 to TRBJ1-3; D gene uncertain. Trimming cost V 4 bases and J 4 bases, with 5 bases left between them. The CDR3 totals 12 residues. CDR1 SEHNR and CDR2 FQNEAQ come from the germline V gene (reference sequence).

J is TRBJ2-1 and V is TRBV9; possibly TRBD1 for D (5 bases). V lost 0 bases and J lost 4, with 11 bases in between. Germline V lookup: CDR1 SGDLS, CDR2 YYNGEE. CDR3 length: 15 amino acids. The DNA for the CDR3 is TGTGCCAGCAGCGTAGGCAGGGCAGGATACAATGAGCAGTTCTTC. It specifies CASSVGRAGYNEQFF.

The CDR3 DNA follows: TGTGCCAGCAGCCTCCCTACAGGGGAGACGCTGTATTCACCCCTCCACTTT. This translates into CASSLPTGETLYSPLHF. The chain is built from TRBV5-4 and TRBJ1-6, with 7 bases aligning to TRBD1. V gave up 4 bases and J gave up 8 bases; unmatched junction bases: 15. There are 17 residues in the CDR3. From germline, CDR1 is SGHNT and CDR2 YYREEE (reference sequence). Based on the CDR3 plus reference TRBV5-4 and TRBJ1-6, the full variable domain is ETGVTQSPTHLIKTRGQQVTLRCSSQSGHNTVSWYQQALGQGPQFIFQYYREEENGRGNFPPRFSGLQFPNYSSELNVNALELDDSALYLCASSLPTGETLYSPLHFGNGTRLTVT.

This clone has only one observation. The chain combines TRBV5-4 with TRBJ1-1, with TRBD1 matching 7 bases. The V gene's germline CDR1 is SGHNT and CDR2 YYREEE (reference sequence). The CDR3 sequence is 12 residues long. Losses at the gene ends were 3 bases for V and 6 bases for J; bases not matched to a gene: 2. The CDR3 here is CASSWTGAEAFF. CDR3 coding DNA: TGTGCCAGCAGCTGGACAGGAGCTGAAGCTTTCTTT.

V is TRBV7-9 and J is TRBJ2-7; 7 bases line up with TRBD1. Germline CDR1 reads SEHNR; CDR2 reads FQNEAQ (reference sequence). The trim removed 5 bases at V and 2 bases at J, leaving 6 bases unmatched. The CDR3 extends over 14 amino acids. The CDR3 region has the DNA TGTGCCAGCAGCCCGACAGGGTTTCCCTACGAGCAGTACTTC. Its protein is CASSPTGFPYEQYF.

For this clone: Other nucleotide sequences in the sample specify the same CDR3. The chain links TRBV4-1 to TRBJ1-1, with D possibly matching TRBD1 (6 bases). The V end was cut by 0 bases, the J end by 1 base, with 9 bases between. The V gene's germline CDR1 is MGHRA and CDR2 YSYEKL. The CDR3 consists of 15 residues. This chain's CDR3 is CASSQDGRGNTEAFF. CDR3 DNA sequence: TGCGCCAGCAGCCAAGACGGCAGGGGGAACACTGAAGCTTTCTTT.

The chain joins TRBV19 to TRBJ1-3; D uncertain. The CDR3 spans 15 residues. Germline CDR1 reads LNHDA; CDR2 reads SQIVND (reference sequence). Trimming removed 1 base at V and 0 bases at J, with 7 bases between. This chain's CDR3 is CASSIGQISGNTIYF. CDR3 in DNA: TGTGCCAGTAGTATAGGCCAGATCTCTGGAAACACCATATATTTT.

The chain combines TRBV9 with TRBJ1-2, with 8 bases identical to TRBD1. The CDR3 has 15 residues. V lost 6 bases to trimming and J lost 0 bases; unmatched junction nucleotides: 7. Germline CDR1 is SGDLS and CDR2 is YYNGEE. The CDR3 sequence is CASNGQGASNYGYTF. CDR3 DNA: TGTGCCAGCAACGGACAGGGCGCTTCTAACTATGGCTACACCTTC.

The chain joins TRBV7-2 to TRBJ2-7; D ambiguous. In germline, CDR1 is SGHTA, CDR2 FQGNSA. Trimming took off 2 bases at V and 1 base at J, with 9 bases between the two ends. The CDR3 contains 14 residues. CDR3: CASSLHMGSYEQYF. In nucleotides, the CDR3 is TGTGCCAGCAGCTTACACATGGGGTCCTACGAGCAGTACTTC.

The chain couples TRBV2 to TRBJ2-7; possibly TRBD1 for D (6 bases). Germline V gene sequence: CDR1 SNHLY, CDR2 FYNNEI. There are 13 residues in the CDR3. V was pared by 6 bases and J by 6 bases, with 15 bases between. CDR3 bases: TGTGCCAGCAGGGAGATTACAGGGTTCGAGCAGTACTTC. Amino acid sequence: CASREITGFEQYF.

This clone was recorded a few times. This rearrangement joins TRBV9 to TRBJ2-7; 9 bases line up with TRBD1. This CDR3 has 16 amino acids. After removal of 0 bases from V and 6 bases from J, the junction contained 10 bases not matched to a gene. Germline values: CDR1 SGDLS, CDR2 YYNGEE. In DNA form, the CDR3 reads TGTGCCAGCAGCGTAGGGGCGGGACAGGGAGCCCGCGAGCAGTACTTC. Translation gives CASSVGAGQGAREQYF.

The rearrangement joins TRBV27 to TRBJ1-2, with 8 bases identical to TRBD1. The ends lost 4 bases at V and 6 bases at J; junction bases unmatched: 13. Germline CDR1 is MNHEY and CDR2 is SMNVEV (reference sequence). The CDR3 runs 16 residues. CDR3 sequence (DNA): TGTGCCAGCAGTTGGGCAGGGGGCGCGACGTTAGATGGCTACACCTTC. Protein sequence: CASSWAGGATLDGYTF.

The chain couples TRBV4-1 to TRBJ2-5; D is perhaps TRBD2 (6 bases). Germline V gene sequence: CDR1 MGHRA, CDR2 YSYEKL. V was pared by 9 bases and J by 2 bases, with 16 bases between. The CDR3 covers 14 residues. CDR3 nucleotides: TGCGCCAGTTCGGGACGGGGGACTCAAGAGACCCAGTACTTC. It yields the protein CASSGRGTQETQYF.

The CDR3 region is CASSLRDKSSYNSPLHF. CDR3 in DNA: TGTGCCAGCAGCCTCCGGGACAAGAGCTCCTATAATTCACCCCTCCACTTT. This chain links TRBV7-6 with TRBJ1-6, with TRBD1 as a possible D gene (6 bases). Germline assignment: CDR1 SGHVS and CDR2 FNYEAQ. The ends were cut back, 5 bases at V and 0 bases at J, with 14 bases in the middle. The length of the CDR3 is 17 residues.

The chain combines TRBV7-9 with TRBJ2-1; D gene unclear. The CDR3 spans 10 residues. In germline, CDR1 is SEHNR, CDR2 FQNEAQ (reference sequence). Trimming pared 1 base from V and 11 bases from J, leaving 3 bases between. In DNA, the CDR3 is TGTGCCAGCAGCTTAGAACAGCAGTTCTTC. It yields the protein CASSLEQQFF.

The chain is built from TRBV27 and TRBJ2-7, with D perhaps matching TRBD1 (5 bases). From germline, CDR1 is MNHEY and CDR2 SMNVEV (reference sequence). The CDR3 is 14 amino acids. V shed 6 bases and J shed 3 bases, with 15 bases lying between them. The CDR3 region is CASSPGWGIYEQYF. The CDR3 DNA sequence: TGTGCCAGCAGCCCAGGGTGGGGAATCTACGAGCAGTACTTC.

CDR3 residues: CATSRVDGELFF. DNA for the CDR3: TGTGCCACCAGCAGAGTTGACGGGGAGCTGTTTTTT. J is TRBJ2-2 and V is TRBV15; no clear D gene. The germline gives CDR1 LNHNV, CDR2 YYDKDF (reference sequence). The V end was cut by 1 base, the J end by 7 bases, with 4 bases between. CDR3 length equals 12 residues. The complete variable domain, with remaining parts taken from reference TRBV15 and TRBJ2-2, reads DAMVIQNPRYQVTQFGKPVTLSCSQTLNHNVMYWYQQKSSQAPKLLFHYYDKDFNNEADTPDNFQSRRPNTSFCFLDIRSPGLGDTAMYLCATSRVDGELFFGEGSRLTVL.

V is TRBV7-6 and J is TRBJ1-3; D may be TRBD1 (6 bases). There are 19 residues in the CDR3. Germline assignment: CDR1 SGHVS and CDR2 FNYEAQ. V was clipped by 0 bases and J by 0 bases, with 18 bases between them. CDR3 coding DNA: TGTGCCAGCAGCTTAGCTCCTGGCGGACAGACTAGCTCTGGAAACACCATATATTTT. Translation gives CASSLAPGGQTSSGNTIYF.

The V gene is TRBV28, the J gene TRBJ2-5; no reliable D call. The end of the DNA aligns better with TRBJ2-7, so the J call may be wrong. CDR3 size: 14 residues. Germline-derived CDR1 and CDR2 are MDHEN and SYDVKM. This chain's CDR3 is CASSPGWGKYEQYF. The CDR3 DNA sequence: TGTGCCAGCAGCCCCGGGTGGGGAAAATACGAGCAGTACTTC.